This T cell receptor (beta chain) was sequenced for a study of T cells in Graves' hyperthyroidism and ophthalmopathy. Study results and limitations: Ophthalmopathy got predicted by the model a median about six months before its onset. Among thyroid clonotypes expanded above 0.001, most also appeared in blood. Stable hyperthyroidism and ophthalmopathy were separated using 13 V-J signatures.

The CDR3 is 15 residues long. Germline CDR1 is SNHLY and CDR2 is FYNNEI. V gave up 2 bases and J gave up 8 bases; unmatched junction bases: 4. This clonotype was detected many times. Its antigen is undetermined. TCR beta CDR3 region amplification was performed from RNA transcripts. With the HTBI primer set, the TCR CDR3 went through a first round of RT-PCR. From the multiplex PCR reads, TCRdb called clonotypes with MiXCR, one entry per CDR3 protein. The data show around 600,000 distinct CDR3 sequences, about 16% seen once. Sequencing used blood. The chain combines TRBV2 with TRBJ1-6; 9 bases are a match to TRBD1. This TCR was recovered from a woman aged 40 to 50 with Graves' ophthalmopathy. The CDR3 region is CASSETGQGHSPLHF. In nucleotides, the CDR3 is TGTGCCAGCAGTGAAACGGGACAGGGTCATTCACCCCTCCACTTT.